The T cell receptor (beta chain) under discussion was sequenced for a study of monozygotic twins with inflammatory bowel disease. General study points: The results supported no single strong signal or clonotype associated with IBD. Compared with healthy co-twins, IBD patients showed reduced TCRbeta repertoire diversity by inverse Simpson.

Added by template switching were UMIs that each held a 6-nucleotide sample barcode. With about 15 and 9 cycles respectively, two nested PCRs were carried out on TCRalpha and TCRbeta cDNA. Reprocessing the 5' RACE reads, TCRdb reports a single entry for every CDR3 protein and omits DNA. The data show under 350,000 distinct CDR3 sequences, and the top ten clones hold 5% to 6%. A word on this clonotype: Antigen: not known.

Specimen: blood. This clonotype was obtained from a human donor with ulcerative colitis or Crohn's disease, or a healthy co-twin of an affected twin (not recorded which).

The CDR3 protein is CSARNLGRGNEQFF. V gene TRBV20-1 combines with J gene TRBJ2-1; TCRdb's assignment of TRBD2 cannot be checked, as there is no DNA. The germline V gene has CDR1 DFQATT and CDR2 SNEGSKA (reference sequence). This CDR3 has 14 amino acids.